The source of this T cell receptor beta chain is a study of blood T cell repertoires in COVID-19 (dated by TCRdb to the early 2020s). Some background on the complete study: Collaborator samples came from the United States, Italy and Spain and covered acute and convalescent phases of COVID-19. HLA class I and class II types, where available, came from metadata supplied by the sample provider rather than from assay-based typing. Samples were obtained from the ongoing ImmuneRACE study (first 160 participants) and from about 1,300 subjects provided by 6 global collaborators. The dataset comprised deeply sampled blood TCRbeta repertoires from subjects exposed to, actively infected with, or recovered from COVID-19. The sample metadata nearly always contained a de-identified subject ID, COVID-19 status, age in years and sex. The prospective study material was composed of cDNA or gDNA derived from T cells, B-cell-depleted T cells, or PBMCs. The repertoires were released in a freely available public database meant as a resource for research on the immune response to SARS-CoV-2. The research as a whole found: Clinical and demographic metadata were provided uncurated, with the amount varying by source and participant.

Samples from volunteer blood donors who had recovered from COVID-19 were contributed by a second Seattle source. Whole blood was collected in K2EDTA tubes by collaborating institutions according to the institutions' own protocols. For TCRbeta analysis, collaborators shipped samples in one of three forms: frozen whole blood, isolated PBMCs, or DNA extracted from either of those sample types. As for this clone: Its binding antigen is unknown. Per-base quality was not reported, and no clone a single base away is much larger than it.

Reading the germline V gene gives CDR1 SQVTM and CDR2 ANQGSEA. Measured from the cysteine to the phenylalanine, the CDR3 is 14 residues long. The only DNA kept is the CDR3, 42 bases in frame from the first base. V is shortened by 8 bases, J by 3 bases, and the region joining them spans 18 bases. The immunoSEQ Assay, a bias-controlled multiplex PCR, was used to amplify TCRbeta CDR3 regions from genomic DNA. From the authors' description of their analysis: The number of nucleated cells in each sample was estimated by amplification of reference gene primers within the assay. To quantify the absolute abundance of each unique TCRbeta CDR3 rearrangement, sequence reads were collapsed and filtered. For each sample, productive Simpson clonality was calculated as the square root of Simpson's diversity index across productive rearrangements. This immuneACCESS table, as held by TCRdb, lists in-frame sequences with V and J called but not all clones. Of the missing ones, under half trace to an unresolved V gene in checked studies; the others have no known cause. V and J calls plus clone size are reproduced from that table; the DNA served to infer D and trimming. The sample contains about 210,000 clones, 75% to 85% of them found a single time. The top ten clonotypes cover around 2.5% of the sample.

The sample was peripheral blood. The chain employs TRBV29-1 and TRBJ2-3, with TRBD1 as a weak D call on 6 bases. The sequence derives from a man aged 35-49 years who had recovered from COVID-19. The DNA sequence follows: TGCAGCACGACAGCCGGGACACAGACAGATACGCAGTATTTT. It is translated as CSTTAGTQTDTQYF.